This TCR beta chain was obtained from a study of response to subunit inactivated influenza vaccine. With V trimmed by 5 bases and J by 7 bases, 14 bases remained unmatched. Germline CDR1 SGHRS, CDR2 YFSETQ. The CDR3 is 15 amino acids. TCRdb reanalysed the RT-PCR reads using MiXCR and keeps one entry per CDR3 protein. In the table there are roughly 190,000 distinct CDR3 sequences, approximately 15% of which are singletons. J is TRBJ2-7 and V is TRBV5-1; 8 nucleotides agree with TRBD1. This specimen consisted of CD8+ T cells sorted from PBMCs, obtained 5 days after vaccination. This clonotype was obtained from a man aged 50 or older who received an inactivated influenza vaccine. The chain's CDR3 is CASRRDRFGGREQYF. The CDR3, as DNA: TGCGCCAGCAGAAGGGACAGGTTTGGTGGAAGAGAGCAGTACTTC.